The source of this T cell receptor beta chain is a study of cytomegalovirus exposure and HLA in healthy donors. Germline values: CDR1 SGHRS, CDR2 YFSETQ. V was pared by 4 bases and J by 5 bases, with 8 bases of the junction left unmatched. CDR3 length: 14 amino acids. General study findings and limits: Later work associated 16,951 TCR beta sequences with HLA alleles at 0.05 false discovery rate.

Primers included in the PCR were 60 Vbeta and 13 Jbeta primers. TCRdb keeps only in-frame clones here, not all; method: immunoSEQ multiplex PCR. The data show 100,000 to 150,000 clones, 60% to 85% seen once. With regard to this clone: Its antigen is not known.

Sequencing input: PBMCs. The rearrangement joins TRBV5-1 to TRBJ1-1; 7 nucleotides agree with TRBD1. This TCR was recovered from a female donor in good health and CMV-seropositive. The CDR3 protein is CASSPGQVSTEAFF. Written as DNA, the CDR3 is TGCGCCAGCAGCCCAGGACAGGTCTCGACTGAAGCTTTCTTT.